The entry below gives a single TCR beta chain sequence along with its context. The record originates from a study of blood T cell repertoires in COVID-19. Study information: Donors in the United States, Italy and Spain gave samples during acute or convalescent COVID-19. Sources were T cells, B-cell-depleted T cells, or PBMCs; the material itself was cDNA or gDNA.

In the source study's methods: Amplification of reference gene primers provided the estimated nucleated cell counts. Clones were read by immunoSEQ multiplex PCR, and TCRdb kept only the in-frame ones, dropping some. V, J and clone size are those of that table, while D and trimming were read from the DNA. The repertoire includes more than 250,000 clones, roughly nine tenths of them detected once, and around 6.6% sits in the top ten. The V and J ends lost 2 bases and 6 bases, in that order; junction bases with no gene match: 8. The CDR3 contains 15 residues. CDR1 is MNHNY and CDR2 is SVGAGI in the germline V gene (reference sequence).

The receptor comes from a man younger than 30 who had recovered from COVID-19. Sequenced sample: peripheral blood. This rearrangement joins TRBV6-6 to TRBJ1-2; 8 bases are a match to TRBD1. The CDR3 DNA reads TGTGCCAGCAGTTACACCCAGGGGGCTCTCCATGGCTACACCTTC. Translated, it gives CASSYTQGALHGYTF.